Reported below is one TCR beta chain. Its target antigen remains unknown. The input lacks base qualities; no much larger clone sits a single base away. TCRbeta CDR3 regions were amplified from genomic DNA by means of the immunoSEQ Assay, a bias-controlled multiplex PCR. The authors processed their data as follows. The number of nucleated cells in each sample was estimated from the amplification of reference gene primers within the assay. To quantify the absolute abundance of each unique TCRbeta CDR3 rearrangement, sequence reads were collapsed and filtered. For each sample, productive Simpson clonality was calculated as the square root of Simpson's diversity index across productive rearrangements. TCRdb took over this immuneACCESS table, retaining in-frame rearrangements with V and J assigned. Such tables are incomplete; in checked studies, under half of the missing clones stem from an unresolved V gene, and the remainder is unexplained. V, J and clone size were drawn from that table, and D and trimming were deduced from the DNA. This sample has some 350,000 clones in its table, and around 91% of those were observed once. The ten largest make up less than 3.5% of the sample.

Another Seattle source contributed samples from volunteer blood donors who had recovered from COVID-19. The collaborating institutions used their own protocols to collect whole blood in K2EDTA tubes. For TCRbeta analysis, collaborator samples were shipped as frozen whole blood, as isolated PBMCs, or as DNA extracted from either sample type. This entry comes from a study of blood T cell repertoires in COVID-19 (dated by TCRdb to about 2020). Describing the broader study: Collaborator samples came from the United States, Italy and Spain and covered acute and convalescent phases of COVID-19. The prospective study material was composed of cDNA or gDNA derived from T cells, B-cell-depleted T cells, or PBMCs. Deeply sampled blood TCRbeta repertoires from subjects exposed to, actively infected with, or recovered from COVID-19 were included in the dataset. The repertoires were made available in a free public database intended to serve as a resource for research on the immune response to SARS-CoV-2. Samples came from the ongoing ImmuneRACE study (first 160 participants) plus 1,254 subjects from 6 global collaborators. A de-identified subject ID, COVID-19 status, age in years and sex were almost always included in the sample metadata. HLA class I and class II types, where available, came from metadata supplied by the sample provider rather than from assay-based typing.

Measured from the cysteine to the phenylalanine, the CDR3 is 14 residues long. Only CDR3 DNA remains: 42 bases, in frame from the first base. Deletion took 0 bases off V and 7 bases off J, with a span of 13 bases between the germline ends. CDR1 and CDR2 are read off the germline V gene as SGHDT and YYEEEE. Beyond this particular receptor, the publication reports: How much clinical and demographic metadata was included differed by source and by participant, and the metadata was provided uncurated.

The TCR comes from a woman aged 18-35 years who had recovered from COVID-19. The chain links TRBV5-6 with TRBJ2-5; confidence is insufficient to name the D gene. Input material: peripheral blood. The bases are TGTGCCAGCAGCTTGGGACTTCGGCCGGGGACCCAGTACTTC. Its amino acids are CASSLGLRPGTQYF.